A selection of T cell receptor beta chains follows, all from one sample in a study of blood T cell repertoires in COVID-19. The repertoire was sequenced with immunoSEQ multiplex PCR; TCRdb's copy has only in-frame clones and lacks some. The profile shows fewer than 70,000 clones, 80% to 90% of them singletons. The specimen was peripheral blood. These receptors were collected from a woman aged 55-69 years with acute or convalescent COVID-19. CDR3s include the opening cysteine and the closing phenylalanine or tryptophan. D genes are given only for firm matches. Where a row states a size, it is once, few, many or the class of an expanded clone; other rows omit it.

>TRBV30|-|TRBD2|TRBJ2-1
CAWAGTSGRTLYNEQFF
TGTGCCTGGGCTGGGACTAGCGGGAGGACCTTATACAATGAGCAGTTCTTC
>TRBV5-4|-|-|TRBJ1-1
CASSLDTNTEAFF
TGTGCCAGCAGCCTGGACACGAACACTGAAGCTTTCTTT
>TRBV7-9|-|-|TRBJ1-2
CASSVETSYGYTF
TGTGCCAGCAGCGTGGAGACCTCTTATGGCTACACCTTC
>TRBV19|-|-|TRBJ1-3
CASSIAPQGSSGNTIYF
TGTGCCAGTAGTATAGCCCCGCAGGGGTCCTCTGGAAACACCATATATTTT
>TRBV3-1/TRBV3-2|-|-|TRBJ1-1
CASSPIKGGRNTEAFF
TGTGCCAGCAGCCCGATTAAGGGAGGACGGAACACTGAAGCTTTCTTT
>TRBV4-1|-|TRBD1|TRBJ1-5
CASSPQGTGFNQPQHF
TGCGCCAGCAGCCCCCAGGGGACAGGATTCAATCAGCCCCAGCATTTT
>TRBV12-3/TRBV12-4|-|-|TRBJ1-5
CASTRGGNQPQHF
TGTGCCAGCACCCGGGGGGGAAATCAGCCCCAGCATTTT
>TRBV6-5|-|-|TRBJ1-5
CASSLGSSGNQPQHF
TGTGCCAGCAGTCTAGGATCCTCCGGCAATCAGCCCCAGCATTTT
>TRBV6-2/TRBV6-3|once|-|TRBJ1-5
CASSDTGTHQPQHF
TGTGCCAGCAGTGATACAGGGACCCATCAGCCCCAGCATTTT
>TRBV5-1|-|-|TRBJ1-3
CASSPRASLSSGNTIYF
TGCGCCAGCAGCCCGCGGGCCTCACTTAGCTCTGGAAACACCATATATTTT
>TRBV6-1|once|TRBD2|TRBJ2-1
CASSATDGLAGSNEQFF
TGTGCCAGCAGTGCGACAGACGGACTAGCGGGGAGTAATGAGCAGTTCTTC
>TRBV24-1|-|-|TRBJ1-2
CATSDSTYGYTF
TGTGCCACCAGTGATTCCACTTATGGCTACACCTTC
>TRBV9|few|-|TRBJ1-1
CASSPLPMNTEAFF
TGTGCCAGCAGCCCCCTACCCATGAACACTGAAGCTTTCTTT
>TRBV2|-|-|TRBJ2-7
CASRGEVYEQYF
TGTGCCAGCAGGGGGGAGGTCTACGAGCAGTACTTC
>TRBV9|-|TRBD1|TRBJ1-1
CASSVGDRGQNTEAFF
TGTGCCAGCAGCGTAGGAGACAGGGGACAAAACACTGAAGCTTTCTTT
>TRBV28|-|TRBD2|TRBJ2-7
CASGEHGGGYEQYF
TGTGCCAGCGGCGAGCACGGGGGGGGCTACGAGCAGTACTTC